This T cell receptor beta chain was identified during a study of cytomegalovirus exposure and HLA in healthy donors. Across the study: The same platform used for the 666 first-cohort repertoires was also used for the 120 or so validation repertoires, as a later analysis reported.

Study-level results: Most TCRs appeared rarely, but some public TCRs recurred in many donors.

Produced via immunoSEQ multiplex PCR; TCRdb's table is partial and in-frame only. The sample has some 310,000 clones, 88% seen once. CDR1 is SEHNR and CDR2 is FQNEAQ in the germline V gene (reference sequence). The CDR3 runs 12 residues. V lost 7 bases and J lost 4, with 10 bases in between. The donors formed part of the approximately 130-subject validation cohort, distinct from the roughly 640-subject first cohort. On this clone itself: The antigen is not known.

The sample taken for sequencing was PBMCs. The TCR comes from a man aged 25-45 years in good health and CMV-seronegative. V is TRBV7-9 and J is TRBJ1-2; a weak D match, TRBD1 (5 bases). CDR3 loop: CASTNQGYGYTF. CDR3 nucleotides: TGTGCCAGCACAAACCAGGGCTATGGCTACACCTTC.